One sample yielded the 29 T cell receptor beta chains listed below, sequenced in a study of cytomegalovirus exposure and HLA in healthy donors. The PCR contained 60 Vbeta and 13 Jbeta primers. The data were produced by immunoSEQ multiplex PCR, yet TCRdb's version contains in-frame clones alone and is incomplete. This sample has 70,000 to 80,000 clones, with more than 75% found just once. Input material: PBMCs. These receptors all stem from a young man in good health and CMV-seronegative.

This sequence joins TRBV28 and TRBJ1-5; D gene uncertain. CDR3 length equals 14 residues. The germline V gene has CDR1 MDHEN and CDR2 SYDVKM. Trimming removed 4 bases from V and 3 bases from J, with 10 bases in between. The CDR3 loop is CASSSSRLNQPQHF. The CDR3 bases are TGTGCCAGCAGTTCTTCCAGGCTCAATCAGCCCCAGCATTTT. Based on the CDR3 plus reference TRBV28 and TRBJ1-5, the full variable domain is DVKVTQSSRYLVKRTGEKVFLECVQDMDHENMFWYRQDPGLGLRLIYFSYDVKMKEKGDIPEGYSVSREKKERFSLILESASTNQTSMYLCASSSSRLNQPQHFGDGTRLSIL.

In this sample, this clone turned up once. This chain connects TRBV6-1 to TRBJ2-1, with TRBD2 matching 10 bases. V trimming: 7 bases; J trimming: 6 bases; junction bases outside the gene matches: 9. Germline V gives CDR1 MNHNS, CDR2 SASEGT. This CDR3 has 15 residues. CDR3 nucleotide sequence: TGTGCCAGCAAGAGGACTAGCGGTTCAGGCAATGAGCAGTTCTTC. Amino acids: CASKRTSGSGNEQFF.

This rearrangement joins TRBV5-6 to TRBJ2-2; 14 bases match TRBD2. Germline-derived CDR1 and CDR2 are SGHDT and YYEEEE. CDR3 size: 16 residues. V shed 4 bases, J shed 4 bases, and the junction held 3 bases outside the gene matches. This CDR3 is CASSRGLAGGTGELFF. The CDR3 bases are TGTGCCAGCAGCCGCGGACTAGCGGGAGGCACCGGGGAGCTGTTTTTT.

This chain uses TRBV27 with TRBJ2-7, with a possible D match to TRBD2 (6 bases). The CDR3 extends over 15 amino acids. Germline V lookup: CDR1 MNHEY, CDR2 SMNVEV (reference sequence). V lost 8 bases and J lost 0, with 17 bases in between. CDR3 DNA sequence: TGTGCCAGCGCTGAGCTAGCGTTCCTCTCCTACGAGCAGTACTTC. It codes for CASAELAFLSYEQYF.

This clone is a singleton in its sample. The V gene is TRBV9, the J gene TRBJ2-3; D is ambiguous. Trimming removed 3 bases at V and 4 bases at J, with 9 bases between. Germline V gene lookup returns CDR1 SGDLS and CDR2 YYNGEE. The CDR3 consists of 13 residues. The CDR3 loop is CASSDRFADTQYF. The CDR3 DNA reads TGTGCCAGCAGCGACCGGTTTGCAGATACGCAGTATTTT.

The gene calls are TRBV29-1 and TRBJ2-2; D might be TRBD1 (6 bases). CDR1 and CDR2 from the germline V gene are SQVTM and ANQGSEA. The CDR3 is 13 amino acids. Trimming took off 3 bases at V and 6 bases at J, with 11 bases between the two ends. CDR3 loop: CSVEDSLSGELFF. DNA of the CDR3: TGCAGCGTTGAGGACAGCTTATCCGGGGAGCTGTTTTTT.

Notes on this clone: At the DNA level, this CDR3 is encoded by other sequences in the same sample as well. The rearrangement links TRBV5-1 to TRBJ2-3; 13 bases line up with TRBD2. Losses at the gene ends were 0 bases for V and 1 base for J; bases not matched to a gene: 2. Germline CDR1 reads SGHRS; CDR2 reads YFSETQ. This CDR3 spans 17 amino acids. CDR3 in amino acids: CASSLGLAGGGTDTQYF. The CDR3 coding sequence is TGCGCCAGCAGCTTGGGACTAGCGGGAGGAGGCACAGATACGCAGTATTTT.

This clone is a singleton in its sample. The rearrangement links TRBV6-4 to TRBJ2-5; TRBD1 matches at 7 bases. Germline CDR1 is MRHNA and CDR2 is SNTAGT. CDR3 length: 13 amino acids. The V segment lost 7 bases and the J segment 3 bases; nucleotides outside the gene matches: 5. The CDR3 sequence is CASNKDREETQYF. The CDR3 DNA reads TGTGCCAGCAACAAAGACAGGGAAGAGACCCAGTACTTC.

This clone was recorded a few times. A far larger clone is one nucleotide away, so this likely arose from a read error. V is TRBV13 and J is TRBJ2-7; D possibly corresponds to TRBD2 (5 bases). Trimming removed 5 bases from V and 2 bases from J, with 16 bases in between. This CDR3 is built from 15 residues. Germline values: CDR1 PRHDT, CDR2 FYEKMQ (reference sequence). The CDR3 bases are TGTGCCAGCAGCGTAAGCGGACGCTCAACCTACGAGCAGTACTTC. Translation gives CASSVSGRSTYEQYF.

This clone came up a few times. This rearrangement joins TRBV4-3 to TRBJ2-7; 8 bases line up with TRBD1. Trimming at V came to 2 bases and at J to 1 base, leaving 4 bases not matched to a gene. The CDR3 sequence is 15 residues long. CDR1 is LGHNA, CDR2 YSLEER, per germline. Here the CDR3 reads CASSQQGQGSYEQYF. The CDR3 nucleotides read TGCGCCAGCAGCCAACAAGGACAGGGTTCCTACGAGCAGTACTTC.

V and J are TRBV7-3 and TRBJ1-5, with TRBD1 identical over 7 bases. Trimming at V came to 5 bases and at J to 9 bases, leaving 4 bases not matched to a gene. CDR1 and CDR2 from the germline V gene are SGHTA and FQGTGA. The CDR3 loop spans 12 amino acids. The CDR3: CASSHPGGPQHF. In DNA form, the CDR3 reads TGTGCCAGCAGCCATCCAGGGGGGCCCCAGCATTTT.

The rearrangement joins TRBV11-2 to TRBJ1-1; 7 bases agree with TRBD1. With V trimmed by 5 bases and J by 4 bases, 4 bases remained unmatched. Per germline, CDR1 SGHAT and CDR2 FQNNGV. The CDR3 has 13 residues. In DNA form, the CDR3 reads TGTGCCAGCAGCAAACAGGGGCTCACTGAAGCTTTCTTT. Translating gives CASSKQGLTEAFF.

The chain carries TRBV5-6 and TRBJ1-4, with 9 bases identical to TRBD1. V shed 4 bases and J 4 bases; nucleotides not matched to a gene: 8. CDR1 is SGHDT, CDR2 YYEEEE, per germline. The length of the CDR3 is 16 residues. CDR3 coding DNA: TGTGCCAGCAGCAATAGACAGGGGGGTGTTAATGAAAAACTGTTTTTT. Translation: CASSNRQGGVNEKLFF.

The chain carries TRBV30 and TRBJ2-1, with a weak D call TRBD1 (5 bases). With 0 bases removed from V and 9 bases from J, the gap between germline ends came to 9 bases. There are 12 residues in the CDR3. Looked up from germline, CDR1 is GTSNPN and CDR2 is SVGIG (reference sequence). In nucleotides, the CDR3 is TGTGCCTGGAGTGTAGGGGTTTTTGAGCAGTTCTTC. Its translation: CAWSVGVFEQFF.

The V gene is TRBV6-6, the J gene TRBJ2-7; D is perhaps TRBD2 (5 bases). The CDR3 is 15 amino acids. Germline lookup yields CDR1 MNHNY and CDR2 SVGAGI (reference sequence). The V end was cut by 8 bases, the J end by 4 bases, with 21 bases between. CDR3 DNA sequence: TGTGCCAGCGGCTCCAGAACGGGGAAACTATACGAGCAGTACTTC. Encoded protein: CASGSRTGKLYEQYF.

This chain links TRBV7-3 with TRBJ2-1; TRBD2 matches 8 bases. V gave up 2 bases and J gave up 6 bases; unmatched junction bases: 6. CDR3 length: 15 residues. The germline CDR1 and CDR2 sequences are SGHTA and FQGTGA. The CDR3 spells CASSLWAGGPNEQFF. For the CDR3, the DNA is TGTGCCAGCAGCTTATGGGCGGGGGGACCCAATGAGCAGTTCTTC.

The chain uses TRBV14 and TRBJ1-4; D is possibly TRBD1 (5 bases). This CDR3 is 16 amino acids long. In germline, CDR1 is SGHDN, CDR2 FVKESK. V lost 1 base to trimming and J lost 0 bases, with 9 bases between them. The CDR3 DNA reads TGTGCCAGCAGCCAAGTGAGGACAACAACTAATGAAAAACTGTTTTTT. Translating it yields CASSQVRTTTNEKLFF.

Turning to this clone: An end of the junction does not agree with germline; a read error may underlie this. The chain has TRBV7-7 and TRBJ1-2; 9 bases map to TRBD1. The CDR3 is 13 residues long. Germline CDR1 SSHAT, CDR2 FNYEAQ (reference sequence). The CDR3 DNA reads TGTGCTAGCAGCTCGGACAGGGGTGATGGCTACACCTTC. Translation: CASSSDRGDGYTF.

The gene calls are TRBV10-3 and TRBJ1-2; TRBD1 might be the D (6 bases). This CDR3 has 15 residues. The V gene lost 3 bases and the J gene lost 4 bases, with 15 bases spanning the gap. From germline, CDR1 is ENHRY and CDR2 SYGVKD. CDR3 region: CAISDRAGEGYGYTF. DNA for the CDR3: TGTGCCATCAGTGACCGGGCAGGGGAAGGCTATGGCTACACCTTC.

The chain carries TRBV30 and TRBJ2-6; 7 positions match TRBD1. This CDR3 region has 18 residues. J lost 0 bases, V lost 0 bases, and 8 bases had no gene match. The germline gives CDR1 GTSNPN, CDR2 SVGIG (reference sequence). The CDR3 here is CAWSVRDRHLSGANVLTF. DNA for the CDR3: TGTGCCTGGAGTGTACGGGACAGACACCTCTCTGGGGCCAACGTCCTGACTTTC. The variable domain in full, with the rest retrieved from reference TRBV30 and TRBJ2-6, is SQTIHQWPATLVQPVGSPLSLECTVEGTSNPNLYWYRQAAGRGLQLLFYSVGIGQISSEVPQNLSASRPQDRQFILSSKKLLLSDSGFYLCAWSVRDRHLSGANVLTFGAGSRLTVL.

This clone occurred a few times. V usage is TRBV7-6 and J usage is TRBJ1-1; tentatively, D is TRBD1 (6 bases). The CDR3 runs 15 residues. Germline-derived CDR1 and CDR2 are SGHVS and FNYEAQ. Deletions cut 4 bases from V and 2 bases from J, with 14 bases between. This CDR3 reads CASSSLSRGNTEAFF. CDR3 in DNA: TGTGCCAGCAGCTCCCTGAGCAGGGGAAACACTGAAGCTTTCTTT. Variable domain in full (rest from reference TRBV7-6 and TRBJ1-1): GAGVSQSPRYKVTKRGQDVALRCDPISGHVSLYWYRQALGQGPEFLTYFNYEAQQDKSGLPNDRFSAERPEGSISTLTIQRTEQRDSAMYRCASSSLSRGNTEAFFGQGTRLTVV.

The chain employs TRBV19 and TRBJ2-7; TRBD1 matches at 7 bases. After removal of 3 bases from V and 4 bases from J, the junction contained 6 bases not matched to a gene. The CDR3 contains 14 residues. CDR1 and CDR2 (germline): LNHDA, SQIVND (reference sequence). The CDR3 region is CASSISTQGYEQYF. For the CDR3, the DNA is TGTGCCAGTAGTATCTCAACACAGGGGTACGAGCAGTACTTC.

This sequence joins TRBV4-3 and TRBJ2-1; maybe TRBD1 (6 bases). Per the germline V gene, CDR1 is LGHNA and CDR2 is YSLEER. V lost 4 bases and J 6 bases, leaving 13 bases between the germline ends. The CDR3 totals 14 residues. CDR3: CASSLTVGGNEQFF. CDR3 DNA sequence: TGCGCCAGCAGCCTAACGGTAGGGGGCAATGAGCAGTTCTTC.

The chain is built from TRBV28 and TRBJ2-7; perhaps TRBD1 as D (6 bases). The germline gives CDR1 MDHEN, CDR2 SYDVKM. This CDR3 is built from 16 residues. Deletions cut 3 bases from V and 0 bases from J, with 15 bases between. CDR3 sequence reads: CASSFTGWAPSYEQYF. CDR3 nucleotides: TGTGCCAGCAGTTTCACAGGGTGGGCCCCCTCCTACGAGCAGTACTTC.

This clone has just a few counts. J is TRBJ1-1 and V is TRBV7-9; 7 nucleotides line up with TRBD1. Germline V lookup: CDR1 SEHNR, CDR2 FQNEAQ (reference sequence). This CDR3 spans 14 amino acids. With V trimmed by 0 bases and J by 2 bases, 0 bases remained unmatched. CDR3 sequence: CASSLAGGNTEAFF. CDR3 coding DNA: TGTGCCAGCAGCTTAGCAGGGGGCAACACTGAAGCTTTCTTT.

This clone came up once. This chain's CDR3 is CASSVQGHGNTIYF. In nucleotides, the CDR3 is TGTGCCAGCAGCGTACAGGGCCATGGAAACACCATATATTTT. The chain carries TRBV9 and TRBJ1-3; D might be TRBD1 (5 bases). V was shortened by 1 base and J by 3 bases, with 8 bases between the two germline ends. The germline gives CDR1 SGDLS, CDR2 YYNGEE. The length of the CDR3 is 14 residues.

The CDR3 coding sequence is TGTGCCTCTTCCCTAGGTCCAGCAGGGATCTACGAGCAGTACTTC. Protein sequence: CASSLGPAGIYEQYF. V gene TRBV30 combines with J gene TRBJ2-7; perhaps TRBD1 as D (5 bases). Germline V CDR1 and CDR2: GTSNPN, SVGIG (reference sequence). The CDR3 contains 15 residues. The V end lost 7 bases, the J end lost 3 bases, and 22 bases lay between the germline ends.

V and J are TRBV5-6 and TRBJ1-5; TRBD1 is a possible D gene (5 bases). V dropped 0 bases and J dropped 1 base, with 5 bases sitting between them. CDR1 and CDR2 (germline): SGHDT, YYEEEE. CDR3 length: 14 residues. This chain's CDR3 is CASSLGTSNQPQHF. For the CDR3, the DNA is TGTGCCAGCAGCTTGGGGACAAGCAATCAGCCCCAGCATTTT.

The V and J genes are TRBV28 and TRBJ1-2; D perhaps matches TRBD1 (5 bases). The CDR3 is 13 amino acids. Between the trimmed V and J ends, which lost 3 bases and 5 bases, there was a span of 10 bases. Germline V lookup: CDR1 MDHEN, CDR2 SYDVKM. CDR3 coding DNA: TGTGCCAGCAGTTTTTCACAGGTTTATGGCTACACCTTC. Translated: CASSFSQVYGYTF.